What follows are 27 T cell receptor beta chains derived from one specimen sequenced in a study of cytomegalovirus exposure and HLA in healthy donors. Both 60 Vbeta primers and 13 Jbeta primers went into the PCR. Sequencing used immunoSEQ multiplex PCR; TCRdb keeps in-frame clones, though not all of them. The sample has roughly 200,000 clones, roughly 91% seen once. Sequenced sample: PBMCs. These receptors were collected from a woman between 18 and 29 years old in good health and CMV-seronegative.

The chain joins TRBV6-5 to TRBJ2-3; D is ambiguous. The CDR3 covers 12 residues. V lost 6 bases and J lost 6, with 10 bases in between. From germline, CDR1 is MNHEY and CDR2 SVGAGI. The CDR3 sequence: CASRADLDTQYF. CDR3 nucleotide sequence: TGTGCCAGCAGGGCCGACTTGGATACGCAGTATTTT.

This chain uses TRBV4-1 with TRBJ2-7, with D possibly matching TRBD2 (5 bases). Germline lookup yields CDR1 MGHRA and CDR2 YSYEKL. Between the trimmed V and J ends, which lost 4 bases and 0 bases, there was a span of 10 bases. The CDR3 runs to 14 residues. CDR3 in amino acids: CASSPDSTSYEQYF. DNA for the CDR3: TGCGCCAGCAGCCCGGACTCCACCTCCTACGAGCAGTACTTC.

The rearrangement links TRBV15 to TRBJ2-6, with D unclear. Trimming stripped 4 bases from V and 3 bases from J, with 7 bases between. This CDR3 region has 14 residues. CDR1 is LNHNV, CDR2 YYDKDF, per germline (reference sequence). CDR3 sequence (DNA): TGTGCCACCAGCAAAGAACTTGGGGCCAACGTCCTGACTTTC. Translation: CATSKELGANVLTF.

The chain joins TRBV7-6 to TRBJ1-1, with a possible D match to TRBD1 (6 bases). Looked up from germline, CDR1 is SGHVS and CDR2 is FNYEAQ. The CDR3 contains 21 residues. Trimming removed 0 bases from V and 2 bases from J, with 28 bases in between. The CDR3, as DNA: TGTGCCAGCAGCTTAGCCTTAGAGTTAGGGGGGGCGGAAACCCTCAACACTGAAGCTTTCTTT. It encodes CASSLALELGGAETLNTEAFF.

This clone was observed once. This sequence joins TRBV6-5 and TRBJ1-1, with D uncertain. The CDR3 is 14 residues long. The germline V gene has CDR1 MNHEY and CDR2 SVGAGI. V was trimmed by 7 bases and J by 1 base, leaving 13 bases between them. The CDR3 bases are TGTGCCAGCACCGATGCGGCCGGGAACACTGAAGCTTTCTTT. This encodes CASTDAAGNTEAFF.

This chain joins TRBV6-1 and TRBJ2-2; 12 bases are shared with TRBD2. Per germline, CDR1 MNHNS and CDR2 SASEGT. V was clipped by 7 bases and J by 4 bases; unmatched bases: 4. This CDR3 region has 15 residues. This chain's CDR3 is CASIWTSGVTGELFF. The CDR3 DNA reads as TGTGCCAGCATCTGGACTAGCGGGGTCACCGGGGAGCTGTTTTTT.

J is TRBJ1-1 and V is TRBV4-1, with TRBD1 identical over 7 bases. J lost 1 base, V lost 4 bases, and 6 bases had no gene match. In germline, CDR1 is MGHRA, CDR2 YSYEKL. The CDR3 consists of 15 residues. CDR3 loop: CASSRTGQSNTEAFF. The CDR3 DNA reads as TGCGCCAGCAGCCGGACGGGACAGTCGAACACTGAAGCTTTCTTT.

The gene calls are TRBV5-1 and TRBJ2-2, with a weak D call TRBD2 (7 bases). The CDR3 totals 14 residues. V lost 3 bases and J lost 7, with 13 bases in between. The germline V gene has CDR1 SGHRS and CDR2 YFSETQ. The CDR3 here is CASSSGGGYGELFF. CDR3 sequence (DNA): TGCGCCAGCAGCTCTGGGGGGGGCTACGGGGAGCTGTTTTTT.

V is TRBV5-4 and J is TRBJ2-2; weak D call: TRBD1 (6 bases). The CDR3 totals 15 residues. V lost 1 base and J 6 bases, leaving 13 bases between the germline ends. Germline assignment: CDR1 SGHNT and CDR2 YYREEE (reference sequence). This CDR3 is CASSLFTGFSGELFF. In DNA form, the CDR3 reads TGTGCCAGCAGCTTGTTCACAGGGTTCTCCGGGGAGCTGTTTTTT. Based on the CDR3 plus reference TRBV5-4 and TRBJ2-2, the full variable domain is ETGVTQSPTHLIKTRGQQVTLRCSSQSGHNTVSWYQQALGQGPQFIFQYYREEENGRGNFPPRFSGLQFPNYSSELNVNALELDDSALYLCASSLFTGFSGELFFGEGSRLTVL.

The table lists this clone with a count of one. V and J are TRBV27 and TRBJ2-7; 9 bases fit TRBD2. Looked up from germline, CDR1 is MNHEY and CDR2 is SMNVEV (reference sequence). The CDR3 sequence is 15 residues long. J gave up 1 base and V 2 bases, and 3 bases lay outside the gene matches. The CDR3 region has the DNA TGTGCCAGCAGTTTAGCGGGAGGGAGATCCTACGAGCAGTACTTC. Its translation is CASSLAGGRSYEQYF.

This chain connects TRBV11-3 to TRBJ2-7, with 9 positions matching TRBD2. V was pared by 1 base and J by 7 bases, with 8 bases of the junction left unmatched. CDR1 is SGHNT and CDR2 is YENEEA in the germline V gene. The CDR3 length is 15 residues. The CDR3 sequence is CASSLVAGGPREQYF. CDR3 bases: TGTGCCAGCAGCTTAGTTGCGGGAGGGCCTCGGGAGCAGTACTTC. The complete variable domain, with remaining parts taken from reference TRBV11-3 and TRBJ2-7, reads EAGVVQSPRYKIIEKKQPVAFWCNPISGHNTLYWYLQNLGQGPELLIRYENEEAVDDSQLPKDRFSAERLKGVDSTLKIQPAELGDSAVYLCASSLVAGGPREQYFGPGTRLTVT.

The genes are TRBV29-1 and TRBJ2-5, with 8 bases fitting TRBD1. Germline values: CDR1 SQVTM, CDR2 ANQGSEA. V lost 6 bases and J lost 4; bases outside the gene matches: 7. The CDR3 runs to 13 residues. CDR3 sequence reads: CSVAGTGGETQYF. Here the CDR3 DNA reads TGCAGCGTCGCCGGGACAGGAGGAGAGACCCAGTACTTC. Drawing the rest from reference TRBV29-1 and TRBJ2-5, the complete variable domain is SAVISQKPSRDICQRGTSLTIQCQVDSQVTMMFWYRQQPGQSLTLIATANQGSEATYESGFVIDKFPISRPNLTFSTLTVSNMSPEDSSIYLCSVAGTGGETQYFGPGTRLLVL.

J is TRBJ2-1 and V is TRBV2; 7 bases align to TRBD1. This CDR3 region has 15 residues. V lost 6 bases to trimming and J lost 2 bases; unmatched junction nucleotides: 7. Germline CDR1 and CDR2: SNHLY and FYNNEI. CDR3 residues: CASRKGQYTYNEQFF. The CDR3 coding sequence is TGTGCCAGCAGGAAGGGACAGTACACCTACAATGAGCAGTTCTTC.

The gene calls are TRBV2 and TRBJ2-1, with 8 bases fitting TRBD2. Looked up from germline, CDR1 is SNHLY and CDR2 is FYNNEI. The length of the CDR3 is 16 residues. Germline trimming cut 6 bases from V and 1 base from J; bases unmatched to any gene: 8. The CDR3 coding sequence is TGTGCCAGCAGACGTAGCGGGGCGCCTTCCTACAATGAGCAGTTCTTC. It is translated as CASRRSGAPSYNEQFF.

The chain recombines TRBV11-2 with TRBJ2-2; TRBD2 agrees at 9 bases. The CDR3 has 16 residues. In germline, CDR1 is SGHAT, CDR2 FQNNGV. Trimming removed 4 bases from V and 4 bases from J; junction bases left unmatched: 7. CDR3 protein: CASSSLASGATGELFF. In nucleotides, the CDR3 is TGTGCCAGCAGCTCCCTCGCTAGCGGGGCCACCGGGGAGCTGTTTTTT.

CDR3 coding DNA: TGTGCCAGCAGTGAAGACAGGGGGCACGAAAAACTGTTTTTT. It translates to CASSEDRGHEKLFF. The V and J genes are TRBV2 and TRBJ1-4; 9 bases map to TRBD1. V lost 1 base and J lost 8; bases outside the gene matches: 2. The CDR3 covers 14 residues. The germline V gene has CDR1 SNHLY and CDR2 FYNNEI.

For the CDR3, the DNA is TGTGCCAGCAGCTTGCAGTCCATCCCCAAATATGAGCAGTTCTTC. This codes for CASSLQSIPKYEQFF. The V and J genes are TRBV5-6 and TRBJ2-1; D remains ambiguous. The CDR3 is 15 residues long. Germline values: CDR1 SGHDT, CDR2 YYEEEE. V gave up 1 base and J gave up 8 bases, with 16 bases separating them.

The chain carries TRBV7-2 and TRBJ1-2; D uncertain. CDR1 and CDR2 (germline): SGHTA, FQGNSA. This CDR3 comprises 13 residues. V shed 0 bases and J shed 9 bases, with 11 bases lying between them. CDR3 region: CASSLAFGISYTF. Here the CDR3 DNA reads TGTGCCAGCAGCTTAGCGTTCGGTATAAGCTACACCTTC.

V usage is TRBV11-3 and J usage is TRBJ1-2, with D perhaps matching TRBD1 (6 bases). Trimming took 5 bases from V and 6 from J, leaving 10 bases between them. Germline V gene data show CDR1 as SGHNT and CDR2 as YENEEA. The CDR3 sequence is 12 residues long. The CDR3 sequence: CASSVRGNGYTF. The CDR3 DNA reads as TGTGCCAGCAGCGTCAGGGGTAATGGCTACACCTTC.

This chain links TRBV7-6 with TRBJ1-1; D gene ambiguous. CDR1 SGHVS and CDR2 FNYEAQ come from the germline V gene. The CDR3 totals 14 residues. V lost 2 bases to trimming and J lost 0 bases, with 7 bases between them. CDR3 nucleotides: TGTGCCAGCAGCTTAACCTCAGTGAACACTGAAGCTTTCTTT. Its translation is CASSLTSVNTEAFF.

V gene TRBV7-8 combines with J gene TRBJ2-1, with 7 positions matching TRBD2. The CDR3 is made up of 14 amino acids. Trimming cost V 3 bases and J 8 bases; bases outside gene matches: 7. Per the germline V gene, CDR1 is SGHVS and CDR2 is FQNEAQ. Written as DNA, the CDR3 is TGTGCCAGCAGCTTGGACAAGACTAGCTATGAGCAGTTCTTC. Amino acid sequence: CASSLDKTSYEQFF.

The chain uses TRBV5-4 and TRBJ1-1, with D possibly matching TRBD1 (6 bases). Per the germline V gene, CDR1 is SGHNT and CDR2 is YYREEE (reference sequence). V dropped 4 bases and J dropped 8 bases, with 12 bases sitting between them. The CDR3 has 12 residues. The CDR3 DNA reads as TGTGCCAGCAGCGGTGCCGGGACAGAAGCTTTCTTT. Its translation: CASSGAGTEAFF.

This clone showed up just a few times. The J gene is TRBJ2-2, the V gene TRBV25-1; possibly TRBD2 for D (5 bases). This CDR3 comprises 14 residues. Germline V gene lookup returns CDR1 MGHDK and CDR2 SYGVNS. V dropped 4 bases and J dropped 5 bases, with 11 bases sitting between them. The CDR3 reads CASSGIGETGELFF. CDR3 sequence (DNA): TGTGCCAGCAGTGGAATCGGGGAAACCGGGGAGCTGTTTTTT.

This clone showed up just once. The chain uses TRBV5-6 and TRBJ2-4, with 7 bases that match TRBD1. The germline V gene encodes CDR1 SGHDT and CDR2 YYEEEE. V shed 1 base, J shed 0 bases, and the junction held 4 bases outside the gene matches. The CDR3 totals 16 residues. The CDR3: CASSLRGQLAKNIQYF. In nucleotides, the CDR3 is TGTGCCAGCAGCTTGAGGGGACAGCTAGCCAAAAACATTCAGTACTTC. The entire variable domain, with the rest obtained from reference TRBV5-6 and TRBJ2-4, is as follows: DAGVTQSPTHLIKTRGQQVTLRCSPKSGHDTVSWYQQALGQGPQFIFQYYEEEERQRGNFPDRFSGHQFPNYSSELNVNALLLGDSALYLCASSLRGQLAKNIQYFGAGTRLSVL.

This clone appeared a few times. The J gene is TRBJ2-7, the V gene TRBV18, with D perhaps TRBD1 (5 bases). The length of the CDR3 is 11 residues. The V gene's germline CDR1 is KGHSH and CDR2 LQKENI. V gave up 5 bases and J gave up 3 bases, with 5 bases separating them. In nucleotides, the CDR3 is TGTGCCAGCTCAACAGGCTACGAGCAGTACTTC. It translates to CASSTGYEQYF.

The chain has TRBV7-9 and TRBJ1-1; 7 bases align to TRBD1. The germline CDR1 and CDR2 sequences are SEHNR and FQNEAQ (reference sequence). Trimming removed 4 bases from V and 11 bases from J; junction bases left unmatched: 7. The CDR3 sequence is 12 residues long. The CDR3 coding sequence is TGTGCCAGCAGCTCGAGGACAGGAGAGGCTTTCTTT. Translation gives CASSSRTGEAFF.

This clone was counted only a few times. The chain links TRBV4-3 to TRBJ1-1; D remains unclear. Trimming took 1 base from V and 0 from J, leaving 12 bases between them. The CDR3 is 16 residues long. CDR1 is LGHNA, CDR2 YSLEER, per germline. The CDR3 reads CASSQVQMGMNTEAFF. The DNA for the CDR3 is TGCGCCAGCAGCCAAGTACAAATGGGCATGAACACTGAAGCTTTCTTT.